The 2 T cell receptor beta chains below come from one sample, sequenced in a study of regulatory T cells in long-lasting Graves disease. Time point specified: newly diagnosed GD, antithyroid drugs for less than 3 months. PBMC-extracted RNA yielded the TCR library. Library construction for TCR beta used iRepertoire HTBI primers and Arm-PCR of CDR3 regions. A single record per CDR3 protein comes from TCRdb applying MiXCR to the multiplex PCR reads. The data contain under 800,000 distinct CDR3 sequences, 15% to 20% of them seen just once; the ten biggest clones take up 15% to 20%. Another study also made use of these data, one on T cells in Graves' hyperthyroidism and ophthalmopathy.

This sample comprised peripheral blood mononuclear cells (PBMCs), obtained at new diagnosis, from a patient treated with antithyroid drugs. The source of these receptors is a woman aged 25 to 45 with Graves disease.

This clonotype has a count of ten or more. This sequence joins TRBV5-1 and TRBJ1-5; the match to TRBD1 covers 7 bases. Germline loops: CDR1 SGHRS, CDR2 YFSETQ. V was clipped by 3 bases and J by 3 bases; unmatched bases: 6. The CDR3 has 15 residues. The CDR3 DNA sequence: TGCGCCAGCAGCTCCGAGGGACAGTCCAATCAGCCCCAGCATTTT. It is translated as CASSSEGQSNQPQHF.

This clonotype was recorded many times. The V and J genes are TRBV12-3 or TRBV12-4 and TRBJ2-2; D perhaps matches TRBD2 (5 bases). V was pared by 7 bases and J by 4 bases, with 13 bases between. The CDR3 sequence is 14 residues long. CDR3 DNA: TGTGCCAGCAATACAAGAGGAGGCACCGGGGAGCTGTTTTTT. It specifies CASNTRGGTGELFF.